The present T cell receptor beta chain was sequenced within a study of cytomegalovirus exposure and HLA in healthy donors. Study in general: HLA-typed donors were the source of about 85 million unique TCRs held in an early data release. The study's findings and limits: Fewer N-insertions (relative to the approximately 700-donor mean) were reportedly seen in an Asian-associated ancestry cluster in a later analysis. Later analysis identified a missense DCLRE1C variant that was linked to TCR beta V- and J-gene trimming. The study labeled 170 or so TCR beta chains cytomegalovirus-associated.

In this sample, this clone turned up many times. The antigen remains unidentified. PCR amplification relied on 60 Vbeta primers (plus 13 Jbeta primers). Method: immunoSEQ multiplex PCR; TCRdb's copy keeps in-frame clones and lacks some. Here the sample spans approximately 170,000 clones, roughly 74% being singletons. The sequenced sample was PBMCs. The TCR comes from a male donor in good health and CMV-seronegative.

The CDR3, as DNA: TGTGCCAGCAGTAAGGACAGGGGCTATGGCTACACCTTC. Translated, it gives CASSKDRGYGYTF. V and J are TRBV6-1 and TRBJ1-2, with 9 bases fitting TRBD1. Trimming removed 5 bases from V and 4 bases from J; junction bases left unmatched: 2. Germline-derived CDR1 and CDR2 are MNHNS and SASEGT. This CDR3 comprises 13 residues.